These 6 T cell receptor beta chains were sequenced from one sample in a study of Ad26.COV2.S vaccination and SARS-CoV-2 variants. Assay: immunoSEQ multiplex PCR; the TCRdb copy retains only in-frame clones and omits some. The sample records roughly 390,000 clones, about 88% being singletons. Treatment in this sample: about 20 received Ad26.COV2.S at low or high dose, single or two shots; about 5 received placebo; per-sample allocation not given. Samples came from day 63 after the first vaccine or placebo injection. This specimen was peripheral blood, taken in a trial of Ad26.COV2.S vaccine versus placebo. These receptors were collected from a person between 18 and 65 years old who received the Ad26.COV2.S COVID-19 vaccine or a placebo.

V and J are TRBV7-8 and TRBJ2-7, with 9 bases that match TRBD2. CDR3 length: 16 residues. Germline CDR1 reads SGHVS; CDR2 reads FQNEAQ. The V segment lost 2 bases and the J segment 3 bases; nucleotides outside the gene matches: 8. The CDR3 loop reads CASSLRLASGVYEQYF. As DNA, the CDR3 is TGTGCCAGCAGCTTAAGGTTAGCTAGCGGGGTCTACGAGCAGTACTTC.

This sequence joins TRBV20-1 and TRBJ2-5, with a tentative D call TRBD2 (6 bases). Germline V gene lookup returns CDR1 DFQATT and CDR2 SNEGSKA (reference sequence). CDR3 length: 14 residues. V was clipped by 4 bases and J by 5 bases, with 17 bases between them. CDR3 loop: CSAIDQGAGETQYF. In DNA, the CDR3 is TGCAGTGCTATTGACCAGGGCGCGGGGGAGACCCAGTACTTC.

The V call is TRBV6-2 or TRBV6-3, the J call TRBJ2-7, with D unclear. The CDR3 runs 15 residues. The ends were cut back, 2 bases at V and 4 bases at J, with 15 bases in the middle. Germline V gene sequence: CDR1 MNHEY, CDR2 SVGEGT. As DNA, the CDR3 is TGTGCCAGCAGTTACCTGTCTGTGGGGAAATACGAGCAGTACTTC. It translates to CASSYLSVGKYEQYF.

This clone appeared once. The chain couples TRBV5-6 to TRBJ1-1; no clear D. CDR1 is SGHDT, CDR2 YYEEEE, per germline. The CDR3 spans 14 residues. V lost 6 bases to trimming and J lost 4 bases, with 16 bases between them. The CDR3: CASTTLGWRTEAFF. In DNA, the CDR3 is TGTGCCAGCACCACGTTGGGCTGGCGCACTGAAGCTTTCTTT.

The rearrangement uses TRBV5-4 and TRBJ2-6, with TRBD1 identical over 7 bases. The CDR3 runs to 19 residues. The ends lost 4 bases at V and 1 base at J; junction bases unmatched: 14. Germline-derived CDR1 and CDR2 are SGHNT and YYREEE (reference sequence). CDR3: CASSGRDSYTPSGANVLTF. Here the CDR3 DNA reads TGTGCCAGCAGCGGCCGGGACAGTTACACTCCGTCTGGGGCCAACGTCCTGACTTTC.

CDR3 protein: CASSIGITFAYGYTF. The CDR3 DNA follows: TGTGCCAGTAGTATTGGGATAACTTTCGCCTATGGCTACACCTTC. V gene TRBV19 combines with J gene TRBJ1-2; no reliable D call. CDR3 length: 15 residues. Trimming stripped 3 bases from V and 4 bases from J, with 15 bases between. CDR1 is LNHDA and CDR2 is SQIVND in the germline V gene (reference sequence).